The rows below give T cell receptor beta chains drawn from one sample of a study of T cells after yellow fever vaccination. One entry per CDR3 protein, called by TCRdb with MiXCR from the 5' RACE reads. This table has over 200,000 distinct CDR3 sequences, roughly 6.2% appearing once. The input for sequencing was CD4+ T cells sorted from PBMCs, taken on the day of the yellow fever booster vaccination. The source is a man under 40 who received the YFV17D yellow fever vaccine. Each CDR3 is given with its conserved first and last residue. A D gene is named only where the DNA matches it firmly. For some rows the clone size is stated as once, few or many, or as a class when expanded; others skip it.

V gene: TRBV4-2
J gene: TRBJ2-1
clone size: NA
D gene: TRBD2
CDR3 protein: CASSQDPGGSSYNEQFF
CDR3 DNA: TGTGCCAGCAGCCAAGACCCGGGAGGGAGCTCCTACAATGAGCAGTTCTTC

V gene: TRBV10-3
J gene: TRBJ2-7
clone size: few
D gene: NA
CDR3 protein: CATLMTGGRGHEQYF
CDR3 DNA: TGTGCCACCCTCATGACTGGTGGCAGGGGCCACGAGCAGTACTTC

V gene: TRBV7-2
J gene: TRBJ2-7
clone size: many
D gene: TRBD2
CDR3 protein: CASSATWGGRAYEQYF
CDR3 DNA: TGTGCCAGCAGCGCAACGTGGGGCGGGAGGGCTTACGAGCAGTACTTC

V gene: TRBV7-9
J gene: TRBJ1-1
clone size: few
D gene: NA
CDR3 protein: CASSSLTEAFF
CDR3 DNA: TGTGCCAGCAGCTCCTTGACTGAAGCTTTCTTT

V gene: TRBV5-1
J gene: TRBJ2-1
clone size: few
D gene: NA
CDR3 protein: CASSPGGTGTSYNEQFF
CDR3 DNA: TGCGCCAGCAGCCCAGGCGGGACGGGAACCTCCTACAATGAGCAGTTCTTC

V gene: TRBV20-1
J gene: TRBJ2-5
clone size: many
D gene: TRBD2
CDR3 protein: CSARVTAGVETQYF
CDR3 DNA: TGCAGTGCTAGAGTTACGGCGGGAGTGGAGACCCAGTACTTC

V gene: TRBV14
J gene: TRBJ2-1
clone size: many
D gene: TRBD2
CDR3 protein: CASSHHAGLAYDEQFF
CDR3 DNA: TGTGCCAGCAGCCATCATGCGGGACTAGCGTATGATGAGCAGTTCTTC

V gene: TRBV20-1
J gene: TRBJ2-2
clone size: few
D gene: TRBD2
CDR3 protein: CSAISGTIHGELFF
CDR3 DNA: TGCAGTGCTATTAGCGGGACTATCCACGGGGAGCTGTTTTTT

V gene: TRBV6-2/TRBV6-3
J gene: TRBJ1-1
clone size: NA
D gene: NA
CDR3 protein: CASNDIPNEAFF
CDR3 DNA: TGTGCCAGTAATGATATCCCAAATGAAGCTTTCTTT

V gene: TRBV5-4
J gene: TRBJ2-7
clone size: NA
D gene: NA
CDR3 protein: CASSFEGSRGHEQYF
CDR3 DNA: TGTGCCAGCAGCTTTGAGGGTAGCCGGGGGCACGAGCAGTACTTC

V gene: TRBV12-3/TRBV12-4
J gene: TRBJ2-7
clone size: few
D gene: TRBD1
CDR3 protein: CASSPGQGAVYEQYF
CDR3 DNA: TGTGCCAGCAGTCCCGGACAGGGCGCGGTCTACGAGCAGTACTTC

V gene: TRBV27
J gene: TRBJ2-3
clone size: few
D gene: TRBD2
CDR3 protein: CASSLLSSGRKSTDTQYF
CDR3 DNA: TGTGCCAGCAGTTTATTGTCTAGCGGGAGGAAAAGCACAGATACGCAGTATTTT

V gene: TRBV19
J gene: TRBJ1-4
clone size: few
D gene: NA
CDR3 protein: CASSSNWGTNEKLFF
CDR3 DNA: TGTGCCAGTAGCTCCAACTGGGGCACTAATGAAAAACTGTTTTTT